The source of this TCR beta chain is a study of OX40 agonist ivuxolimab in advanced cancers. With regard to the full study: Ivuxolimab was an agonistic, fully human IgG2 monoclonal antibody directed against OX40 (CD134), a costimulatory receptor. Of the approximately 50 dose-escalation patients, hepatocellular carcinoma was present in roughly 19, melanoma in about 15, renal cell carcinoma in 9 and head and neck cancer in 9. A male proportion of around 81% and a mean age of 60 years, ranging from roughly 23 to 79, were recorded for the dose-escalation cohort. Intravenous ivuxolimab was administered to patients every 2 weeks at six dose levels: 0.01, 0.1, 0.3, 1.5, 3 and 10 mg/kg. Partial responses occurred in three dose-escalation patients, of whom one had hepatocellular carcinoma and two had cutaneous melanoma. Patients were allowed to have had prior anti-PD-1, anti-PD-L1 or anti-CTLA-4 therapy, and roughly two fifths of the dose-escalation patients had been treated with checkpoint inhibitors. The point of sequencing TCRbeta in the periphery was to test whether ivuxolimab changed TCR sequence diversity and drove clonal T-cell expansion. The paper describes the monotherapy dose-escalation part (N ≈ 49 patients) of the phase I trial of ivuxolimab. The full study reports these points: In partial responders in the 0.1-3.0 mg/kg groups, normalized peripheral clonal expansion was found to be among the lowest, especially among CD8+ T cells. Low levels of normalized T-cell clonal expansion were also shown by some nonresponding patients. After ivuxolimab, CD8+ T cells had more expanded clones than CD4+ T cells on average. At doses of 0.1 to 3.0 mg/kg, clonal expansion of both CD4+ and CD8+ T cells in blood was seen between baseline and week 6. The antigen specificity of the peripheral T cells that underwent clonal expansion was not determined.

Genomic DNA was extracted from sorted cells for sequencing of the TCRbeta CDR3 region. The immunoSEQ Assay was used for sequencing of TCRbeta CDR3 regions. TCRdb re-hosts the immuneACCESS table, in-frame sequences only. Its copies lack some clones; in the studies checked, an unresolved V gene accounts for under half of them, and the cause for the rest is not known. Within this sample are about 90,000 clones, with roughly nine tenths of them counted one time only. 1.5% to 2% of the sample goes to the ten largest clones. Concerning this clone itself: The target of this receptor is not known. Base-call qualities are not available, and no considerably larger clone is one nucleotide away.

The trial excluded patients who had a history of autoimmune disease or were on systemic immunosuppression. Peripheral blood for TCR sequencing was drawn from every dose cohort at baseline, at cycle 4 day 1 and at cycle 7 day 1. The samples were drawn from a first-in-human, open-label, multicenter phase I dose-escalation trial of ivuxolimab. Adults with locally advanced or metastatic melanoma, renal cell carcinoma, hepatocellular carcinoma or head and neck squamous cell carcinoma were enrolled in the trial. Before TCR sequencing, CD4+ and CD8+ T cells were separately sorted from peripheral blood. V is clipped by 7 bases and J by 3 bases, and the sequence between their germline boundaries is 10 bases long. From cysteine to phenylalanine, the CDR3 is 13 amino acids long. Only the CDR3 DNA stays, 39 bases, in frame from base 1. CDR1 SNHLY and CDR2 FYNNEI are derived from the germline V gene.

The sequence joins TRBV2 to TRBJ1-5, with the identity of the D gene unclear. This TCR came from an adult with an advanced solid tumor such as melanoma, head and neck, liver or kidney cancer. The sample was CD4+ or CD8+ T cells sorted from blood, taken in a trial of the OX40 agonist ivuxolimab. The DNA reads as follows: TGTGCCAGCAAGGGCACCGACAATCAGCCCCAGCATTTT. Translated, this gives CASKGTDNQPQHF.